Listed here are 9 T cell receptor beta chains from one sample, sequenced in a study of blood T cell repertoires in COVID-19. TCRdb's table, derived via immunoSEQ multiplex PCR, lists solely in-frame clones and lacks some. Of approximately 150,000 clones listed, more than 70% were seen once; the top ten hold approximately 18%. The sample was peripheral blood. These receptors were obtained from a woman aged 70 to 79 who had recovered from COVID-19.

The V call is TRBV9, the J call TRBJ2-7; 9 positions match TRBD1. Germline loops: CDR1 SGDLS, CDR2 YYNGEE. The CDR3 consists of 15 residues. V lost 3 bases and J lost 6; bases outside the gene matches: 10. This CDR3 reads CASSARGQGPSEQYF. As DNA, the CDR3 is TGTGCCAGCAGCGCCCGGGGACAGGGCCCCTCCGAGCAGTACTTC.

This clone has only a few counts. The chain links TRBV18 to TRBJ1-5; maybe TRBD1 (6 bases). Germline V lookup: CDR1 KGHSH, CDR2 LQKENI. The CDR3 runs 14 residues. Trimming shortened V by 8 bases and J by 4 bases, and 15 bases separated the two germline ends. DNA of the CDR3: TGTGCCAGCGCGGGGGCAGTAGGAAATCAGCCCCAGCATTTT. Translating it yields CASAGAVGNQPQHF. Together with reference TRBV18 and TRBJ1-5, the CDR3 gives the full variable domain: NAGVMQNPRHLVRRRGQEARLRCSPMKGHSHVYWYRQLPEEGLKFMVYLQKENIIDESGMPKERFSAEFPKEGPSILRIQQVVRGDSAAYFCASAGAVGNQPQHFGDGTRLSIL.

J is TRBJ1-3 and V is TRBV7-6; 7 nucleotides match TRBD1. Trimming took 1 base from V and 2 from J; bases not matched to a gene: 2. The germline V gene has CDR1 SGHVS and CDR2 FNYEAQ. This CDR3 contains 15 residues. CDR3: CASSLEGAAGNTIYF. CDR3 DNA: TGTGCCAGCAGCTTAGAGGGGGCAGCTGGAAACACCATATATTTT.

The chain couples TRBV23-1 to TRBJ2-5, with 9 bases fitting TRBD1. TRBV23-1 is an ORF, with its function uncertain. CDR3 size: 22 residues. J gave up 0 bases and V 0 bases, and 20 bases lay outside the gene matches. The CDR3 here is CASSQSSLWTPRTGAYQETQYF. The CDR3, as DNA: TGCGCCAGCAGTCAATCTAGCCTTTGGACCCCCCGGACAGGGGCCTACCAAGAGACCCAGTACTTC.

The chain employs TRBV6-6 and TRBJ2-7, with TRBD2 as a possible D gene (6 bases). The CDR3 length is 11 residues. The germline gives CDR1 MNHNY, CDR2 SVGAGI (reference sequence). Trimming removed 8 bases at V and 2 bases at J, with 7 bases between. The CDR3 reads CASGGTYEQYF. The CDR3 region has the DNA TGTGCCAGCGGGGGGACCTACGAGCAGTACTTC.

The CDR3 loop is CASSFRGGPLYF. As DNA, the CDR3 is TGTGCCAGCAGTTTTCGGGGAGGACCCCTTTATTTT. The chain carries TRBV12-3 or TRBV12-4 and TRBJ2-3; perhaps TRBD2 as D (6 bases). Trimming removed 3 bases from V and 15 bases from J, with 16 bases in between. The CDR3 consists of 12 residues.

The chain combines TRBV4-1 with TRBJ2-1; 15 bases align to TRBD2. J gave up 5 bases and V 1 base, and 6 bases lay outside the gene matches. The germline V gene encodes CDR1 MGHRA and CDR2 YSYEKL. The CDR3 extends over 18 amino acids. CDR3 sequence: CASSQGGLAGGRNNEQFF. The CDR3 coding sequence is TGCGCCAGCAGCCAAGGGGGACTAGCGGGAGGCCGCAACAATGAGCAGTTCTTC.

The rearrangement links TRBV27 to TRBJ2-1; D is uncertain. Germline V gene lookup returns CDR1 MNHEY and CDR2 SMNVEV (reference sequence). The CDR3 is made up of 14 amino acids. V was clipped by 6 bases and J by 0 bases, with 9 bases between them. CDR3 sequence: CASRKRSSYNEQFF. The DNA for the CDR3 is TGTGCCAGCAGGAAGAGGAGCTCCTACAATGAGCAGTTCTTC.

The chain employs TRBV30 and TRBJ1-2; TRBD1 might be the D (6 bases). The germline gives CDR1 GTSNPN, CDR2 SVGIG (reference sequence). This CDR3 comprises 14 residues. Trimming shortened V by 0 bases and J by 3 bases, and 11 bases separated the two germline ends. CDR3 residues: CAWSVVGADYGYTF. The CDR3 nucleotides read TGTGCCTGGAGTGTAGTGGGGGCCGACTATGGCTACACCTTC.